A selection of T cell receptor beta chains follows, all from one sample in a study of shared clonotypes between healthy human individuals. Assay: immunoSEQ multiplex PCR; the TCRdb copy retains only in-frame clones and omits some. The data show about 1,900,000 clones, 85% to 95% seen once. Sequenced: naive CD8+ T cells sorted from blood. Receptor source: a man between 18 and 29 years old in good health. Each CDR3 is given with its conserved first and last residue.

v_gene: TRBV28
j_gene: TRBJ1-1
CDR3aa: CASSLAGGNTEAFF

v_gene: TRBV6-8
j_gene: TRBJ2-5
CDR3aa: CASDLAGGGGTQYF

v_gene: TRBV5-6
j_gene: TRBJ2-7
CDR3aa: CASSLGDNYYEQYF

v_gene: TRBV7-9
j_gene: TRBJ2-6
CDR3aa: CASSHNDGAGANVLTF

v_gene: TRBV6-5
j_gene: TRBJ2-3
CDR3aa: CASSPWNSDTQYF

v_gene: TRBV5-4
j_gene: TRBJ2-1
CDR3aa: CASSLAGGGYNEQFF

v_gene: TRBV5-1
j_gene: TRBJ2-2
CDR3aa: CASSMDRHGELFF

v_gene: TRBV5-1
j_gene: TRBJ2-2
CDR3aa: CASSLDRTGADGELFF

v_gene: TRBV10-2
j_gene: TRBJ2-3
CDR3aa: CASGELLAQYF

v_gene: TRBV2
j_gene: TRBJ2-7
CDR3aa: CASSEAHDYEQYF

v_gene: TRBV27
j_gene: TRBJ2-3
CDR3aa: CASSPGTSGSTDTQYF

v_gene: TRBV28
j_gene: TRBJ2-2
CDR3aa: CASSLWDRPVGELFF